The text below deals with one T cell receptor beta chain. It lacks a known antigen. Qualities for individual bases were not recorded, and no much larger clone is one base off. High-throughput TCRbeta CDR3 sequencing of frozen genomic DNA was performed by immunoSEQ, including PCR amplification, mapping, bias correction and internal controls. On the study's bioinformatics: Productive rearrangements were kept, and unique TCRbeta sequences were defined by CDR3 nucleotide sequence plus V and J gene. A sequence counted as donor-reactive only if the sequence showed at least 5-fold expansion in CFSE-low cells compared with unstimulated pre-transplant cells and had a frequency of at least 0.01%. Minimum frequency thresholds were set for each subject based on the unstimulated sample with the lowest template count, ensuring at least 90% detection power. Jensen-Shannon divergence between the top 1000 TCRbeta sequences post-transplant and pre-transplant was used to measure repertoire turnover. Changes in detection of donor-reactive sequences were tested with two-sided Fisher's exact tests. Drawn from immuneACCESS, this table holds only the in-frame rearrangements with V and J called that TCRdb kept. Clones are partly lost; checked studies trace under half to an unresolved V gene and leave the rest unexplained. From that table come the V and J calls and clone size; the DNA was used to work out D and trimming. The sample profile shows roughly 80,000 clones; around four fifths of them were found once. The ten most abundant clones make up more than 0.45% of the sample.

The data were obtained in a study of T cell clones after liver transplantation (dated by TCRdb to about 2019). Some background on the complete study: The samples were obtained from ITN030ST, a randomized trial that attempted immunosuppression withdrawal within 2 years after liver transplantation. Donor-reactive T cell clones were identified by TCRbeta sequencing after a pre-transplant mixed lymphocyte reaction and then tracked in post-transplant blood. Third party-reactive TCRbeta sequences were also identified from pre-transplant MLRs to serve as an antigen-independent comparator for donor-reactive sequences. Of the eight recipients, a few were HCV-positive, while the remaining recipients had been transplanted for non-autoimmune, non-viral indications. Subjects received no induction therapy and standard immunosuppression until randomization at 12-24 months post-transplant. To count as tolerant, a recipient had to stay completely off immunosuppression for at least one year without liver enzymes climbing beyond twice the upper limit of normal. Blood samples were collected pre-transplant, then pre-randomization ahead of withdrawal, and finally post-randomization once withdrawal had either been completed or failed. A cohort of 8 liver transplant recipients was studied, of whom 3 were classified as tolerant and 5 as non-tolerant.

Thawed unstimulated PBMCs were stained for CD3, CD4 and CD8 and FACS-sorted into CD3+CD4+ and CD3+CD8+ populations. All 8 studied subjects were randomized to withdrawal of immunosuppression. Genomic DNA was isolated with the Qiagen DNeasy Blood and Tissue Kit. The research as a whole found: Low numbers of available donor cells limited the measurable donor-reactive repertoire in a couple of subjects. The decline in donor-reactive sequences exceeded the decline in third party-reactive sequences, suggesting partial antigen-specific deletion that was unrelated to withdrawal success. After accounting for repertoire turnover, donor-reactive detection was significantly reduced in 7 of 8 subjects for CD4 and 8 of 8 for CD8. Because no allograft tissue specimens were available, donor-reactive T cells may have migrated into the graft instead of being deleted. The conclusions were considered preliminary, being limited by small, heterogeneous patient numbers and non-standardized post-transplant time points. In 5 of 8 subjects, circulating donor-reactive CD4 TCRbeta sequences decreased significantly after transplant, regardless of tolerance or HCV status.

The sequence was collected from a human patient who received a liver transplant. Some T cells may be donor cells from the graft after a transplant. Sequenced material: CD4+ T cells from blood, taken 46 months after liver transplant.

The encoded CDR3 is CASSYGTDSFEQYF. The DNA sequence follows: TGTGCCAGCAGTTACGGGACAGATAGCTTCGAGCAGTACTTC. The sequence is built from TRBV6-5 and TRBJ2-7, and TRBD1 aligns with 7 junction nucleotides. For CDR1 and CDR2, the germline V gene lists MNHEY and SVGAGI. The CDR3 contains 14 residues, cysteine and phenylalanine counted. CDR3 DNA is the only sequence kept; it has 42 bases, read in frame from the first base. From V the trimming removes 2 bases and from J it removes 6 bases, while the gene matches leave 7 bases of the junction unaccounted for.